A selection of T cell receptor beta chains follows, all from one sample in a study of T cell responses to AZD1222 COVID-19 vaccine. This table comes from immunoSEQ multiplex PCR, and its TCRdb copy is limited to in-frame clones, with some not included. The data contain approximately 150,000 clones, approximately 88% of them singletons. The source was peripheral blood, collected on day 0 of AZD1222 vaccination. These receptors were taken from an adult in good health. CDR3s include the opening cysteine and the closing phenylalanine or tryptophan. Fields, in order: D gene, clone size, J gene, V gene, CDR3 protein, CDR3 DNA. A D gene is named only where the DNA matches it firmly. Size is omitted from some rows. Given values are once, few, many or a class for expanded clones.

>NA|NA|TRBJ2-2|TRBV5-1
CASREGLGSTGELFF
TGCGCCAGCAGGGAAGGCCTGGGGTCCACCGGGGAGCTGTTTTTT
>NA|NA|TRBJ1-3|TRBV27
CASTPAYTIYF
TGTGCCAGCACTCCGGCCTACACCATATATTTT
>NA|NA|TRBJ1-4|TRBV6-2/TRBV6-3
CASSYSERNGEKLFF
TGTGCCAGCAGTTATTCAGAGCGTAATGGTGAAAAACTGTTTTTT
>TRBD2|NA|TRBJ2-1|TRBV3-1/TRBV3-2
CASSQERGTSGGWLYNEQFF
TGTGCCAGCAGCCAAGAGCGCGGGACTAGCGGGGGGTGGTTGTACAATGAGCAGTTCTTC
>NA|NA|TRBJ2-1|TRBV7-8
CASSLDSLGQFF
TGTGCCAGCAGCTTAGATAGCCTGGGGCAGTTCTTC
>NA|few|TRBJ1-5|TRBV7-3
CASSLPHPSKNQPQHF
TGTGCCAGCAGCTTACCCCACCCCTCGAAGAATCAGCCCCAGCATTTT
>NA|NA|TRBJ2-2|TRBV7-3
CASSKEGGTNTGELFF
TGTGCCAGCAGCAAGGAGGGCGGAACGAACACCGGGGAGCTGTTTTTT
>NA|NA|TRBJ2-1|TRBV5-1
CASSLQGTLYNEQFF
TGCGCCAGCAGCTTACAAGGGACACTATACAATGAGCAGTTCTTC
>TRBD1|NA|TRBJ1-2|TRBV28
CASSAPTGAYGYTF
TGTGCCAGCAGTGCGCCGACAGGGGCCTATGGCTACACCTTC
>TRBD1|NA|TRBJ2-5|TRBV5-6
CASSSFRDRHLQETQYF
TGTGCCAGCAGCTCATTCCGGGACAGGCACCTTCAAGAGACCCAGTACTTC
>NA|once|TRBJ1-2|TRBV7-9
CASSFSGDYGYTF
TGTGCCAGCAGCTTTAGTGGGGACTATGGCTACACCTTC
>NA|NA|TRBJ2-7|TRBV5-8
CASSLGLSEISYEQYF
TGTGCCAGCAGCCTAGGGCTTTCGGAGATATCCTACGAGCAGTACTTC
>NA|NA|TRBJ1-2|TRBV7-5
CARSLGYPNYGYTF
TGTGCCAGAAGCTTAGGATATCCTAACTATGGCTACACCTTC
>NA|NA|TRBJ1-2|TRBV3-1/TRBV3-2
CASSQYSGYTF
TGTGCCAGCAGCCAGTATTCTGGCTACACCTTC